This TCR beta chain was captured in a study of blood T cell repertoires in COVID-19. Study-wide background: Spain, Italy and the United States supplied samples that represented acute and convalescent COVID-19. Sources were T cells, B-cell-depleted T cells, or PBMCs; the material itself was cDNA or gDNA.

Original processing notes: Estimation of nucleated cell counts relied on the amplification of reference gene primers. The data were produced by immunoSEQ multiplex PCR, yet TCRdb's version contains in-frame clones alone and is incomplete. V, J and clone size are those of that table, while D and trimming were read from the DNA. This sample has tens of thousands of clones, with roughly nine tenths found just once. The ends lost 7 bases at V and 2 bases at J; junction bases unmatched: 7. The CDR3 is made up of 15 amino acids. The germline gives CDR1 SGHTA, CDR2 FQGNSA. Patients in Seattle were enrolled during active infection, then followed longitudinally.

The V call is TRBV7-2, the J call TRBJ1-4; 7 nucleotides match TRBD1. Sequenced input: peripheral blood. The TCR sequence derives from a woman aged 55 to 70 with COVID-19, enrolled during active disease. CDR3 in amino acids: CASTIGGQTNEKLFF. The DNA for the CDR3 is TGTGCCAGCACAATAGGGGGACAGACTAATGAAAAACTGTTTTTT.